This T cell receptor (beta chain) originates from a study of vaccination and CD4 T cells after COVID-19. Looking at the study overall: Cultures acting as controls obtained a CEFX pool, an HIV-1 Nef pool, or no peptide.

Concerning this clonotype: Its antigen is as yet unknown.

This CDR3 region has 12 residues. Germline CDR1 and CDR2: DFQATT and SNEGSKA (reference sequence). V gave up 4 bases and J gave up 8 bases, with 11 bases separating them. Sequenced with the Oncomine TCR Beta short-read assay was DNA taken from cultured CD4+ T cells. TCRdb called the PCR reads again in MiXCR, with one record for every CDR3 protein. Of fewer than 20,000 distinct CDR3 sequences in the sample, roughly 53% are singletons; the top ten hold 12%. Treatment indicated: roughly 10-day PBMC culture with coronavirus spike peptide pools or control peptides (ViraFEST assay). For ViraFEST, peptide pools expanded antigen-specific T cells, after which the TCRs were sequenced.

The gene calls are TRBV20-1 and TRBJ2-2, with D unclear. The sample comprised CD4+ T cells from blood, cultured in vitro. This clonotype originated in a human donor who had recovered from COVID-19. In nucleotides, the CDR3 is TGCAGTGCTATGACACCCACGGGGGAGCTGTTTTTT. Translation gives CSAMTPTGELFF.